The clone carrying this T cell receptor (beta chain) was found many times. Antigen specificity is unknown. This specimen belongs to a study of T cells in Graves' hyperthyroidism and ophthalmopathy. General study points: For ophthalmopathy, model prediction preceded onset by a median about 6.2 months.

The CDR3 covers 15 residues. Trimming removed 1 base from V and 9 bases from J; junction bases left unmatched: 9. Germline loops: CDR1 SGHTA, CDR2 FQGNSA. From RNA transcripts, TCR beta CDR3 regions were amplified. The HTBI set primed first-round TCR CDR3 RT-PCR. TCRdb used MiXCR to reprocess the multiplex PCR reads, holding one entry per CDR3 protein. This table holds hundreds of thousands of distinct CDR3 sequences, roughly 15% found once. Specimen: blood. The clonotype originates from a woman under 40 with Graves' hyperthyroidism. J is TRBJ2-5 and V is TRBV7-2; 9 nucleotides agree with TRBD1. CDR3 DNA: TGTGCCAGCAGCTTAGGGACGGGACAGGGAAAGGCCCAGTACTTC. This gives the protein CASSLGTGQGKAQYF.